The rows below give T cell receptor beta chains drawn from one sample of a study of cytomegalovirus exposure and HLA in healthy donors. The table came from immunoSEQ multiplex PCR; TCRdb's copy has only in-frame clones and leaves some out. The sample contains about 260,000 clones, more than 55% of which appear only once. Specimen: PBMCs. These receptors originate from a female donor in good health and CMV-seronegative. CDR3s leave out the opening cysteine and the closing phenylalanine or tryptophan. The D gene is left open where the match is weak.

>TRBV10-3|NA|TRBJ2-7
AISGGVPNYEQY
>TRBV6-1|NA|TRBJ2-1
ASSEGGTNNEQF
>TRBV5-1|TRBD2|TRBJ2-7
ASSLETSGPYEQY
>TRBV30|TRBD2|NA
AWSAGGVTYEQY
>TRBV1|NA|TRBJ2-7
TSSQEREYAYEQY
>TRBV6-1|TRBD2|TRBJ2-7
ASSEGRTSGIGEQY
>TRBV27|TRBD2|TRBJ2-1
ATRDYIYNEQF
>TRBV15|TRBD2|TRBJ2-1
ATSIGGLAINEQF
>TRBV5-6|TRBD1|TRBJ1-2
ASSFGTGDNYGYT
>TRBV5-1|NA|TRBJ1-2
ASSPRTERVSYT